This T cell receptor (beta chain) is drawn from a study of T cells in Graves' hyperthyroidism and ophthalmopathy. From germline, CDR1 is LNHDA and CDR2 SQIVND (reference sequence). The CDR3 loop spans 14 amino acids. The V end was cut by 3 bases, the J end by 8 bases, with 16 bases between. RNA transcripts gave rise to amplified TCR beta CDR3 regions. During a first-round RT-PCR of the TCR CDR3, the HTBI primer set was used. TCRdb reprocessed the multiplex PCR reads via MiXCR and lists one record per CDR3 protein. The sample holds hundreds of thousands of distinct CDR3 sequences; about 20% are singletons and the top ten take 47%. The study's findings and limits: Most clonotypes expanded in thyroid above 0.001 were likewise present in blood.

Comments on this clonotype: Its antigen is undetermined.

The clonotype was recovered from a man aged 35 to 55 with Graves' ophthalmopathy. The gene calls are TRBV19 and TRBJ1-1; D uncertain. Sequencing was performed on blood. This chain's CDR3 is CASSIAGLSSEAFF. CDR3 sequence (DNA): TGTGCCAGTAGTATTGCTGGACTCTCATCCGAAGCTTTCTTT.